The rows below give T cell receptor beta chains drawn from one sample of a study of OX40 agonist ivuxolimab in advanced cancers. Only in-frame clones appear in the TCRdb table, and some are missing; sequencing was by immunoSEQ multiplex PCR. The data hold about 70,000 clones, with roughly 90% observed a single time. The sample was CD4+ or CD8+ T cells sorted from blood, taken in a trial of the OX40 agonist ivuxolimab. These receptors all come from an adult with an advanced solid tumor such as melanoma, head and neck, liver or kidney cancer. Both conserved end residues are trimmed from each CDR3.

V gene: TRBV10-3
CDR3 protein: ATREGTIMNTEAF

V gene: TRBV4-1
CDR3 protein: ASSLRTGGPYGYT

V gene: TRBV28
CDR3 protein: ASVSSGAGVSLYGYT

V gene: TRBV23-1
CDR3 protein: ASSQCRVSPLH

V gene: TRBV2
CDR3 protein: ASREWETQY

V gene: TRBV5-1
CDR3 protein: ASSFGGLEETQY

V gene: TRBV30
CDR3 protein: AWTPRRGPEDTQY

V gene: TRBV28
CDR3 protein: ASSLGPPQPQH

V gene: TRBV11-3
CDR3 protein: ASSPGTDTQY

V gene: TRBV6-5
CDR3 protein: ASSYGRGNEKLF

V gene: TRBV6-1
CDR3 protein: ASTGRGRSDEQY

V gene: TRBV7-9
CDR3 protein: ALAPGSVTGELF

V gene: TRBV5-4
CDR3 protein: ASSSPKTVNTEAF

V gene: TRBV7-6
CDR3 protein: ASSPSRGGSRTDTQY

V gene: TRBV7-2
CDR3 protein: ASSLTGFRETQY

V gene: TRBV5-1
CDR3 protein: ASSLARGRDGYT

V gene: TRBV6-5
CDR3 protein: ASSSDRSATNEKLF

V gene: TRBV5-1
CDR3 protein: ASSIDSQFGYT

V gene: TRBV30
CDR3 protein: AWTPRRNTEAF

V gene: TRBV4-3
CDR3 protein: ASSHVGTGPRYT

V gene: TRBV6-5
CDR3 protein: ASTPGTEAF

V gene: TRBV30
CDR3 protein: AWRGGSGGGIQETQY

V gene: TRBV18
CDR3 protein: ASSPDRTNEQY

V gene: TRBV6-5
CDR3 protein: ASRTGQEKLF

V gene: TRBV9
CDR3 protein: ASSSEGGSYT

V gene: TRBV7-9
CDR3 protein: ASSSGGTQY

V gene: TRBV5-1
CDR3 protein: ARRKEVLQETQY

V gene: TRBV6-1
CDR3 protein: ASSPGNPLRYGYT

V gene: TRBV4-3
CDR3 protein: ASSRDRTGASYEQY

V gene: TRBV18
CDR3 protein: ASSTTQDTEAF

V gene: TRBV5-1
CDR3 protein: ASSQGTENSPLH

V gene: TRBV28
CDR3 protein: ASSSGGTDTQY

V gene: TRBV6-1
CDR3 protein: ASSEEETQY